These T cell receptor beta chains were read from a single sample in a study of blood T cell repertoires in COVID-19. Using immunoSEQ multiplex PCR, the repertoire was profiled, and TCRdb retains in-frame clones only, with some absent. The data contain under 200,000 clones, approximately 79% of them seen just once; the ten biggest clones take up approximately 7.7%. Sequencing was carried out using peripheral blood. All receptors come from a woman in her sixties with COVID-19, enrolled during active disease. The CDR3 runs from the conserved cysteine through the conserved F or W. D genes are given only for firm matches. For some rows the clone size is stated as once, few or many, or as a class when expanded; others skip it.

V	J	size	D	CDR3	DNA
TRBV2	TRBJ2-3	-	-	CASTGDTQYF	TGTGCCAGCACCGGAGATACGCAGTATTTT
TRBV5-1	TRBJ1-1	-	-	CASSLEGAGQGITEAFF	TGCGCCAGCAGCTTGGAAGGGGCCGGCCAGGGTATTACTGAAGCTTTCTTT
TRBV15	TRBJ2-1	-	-	CATSRVDILDNEQFF	TGTGCCACCAGCAGAGTAGACATACTCGACAATGAGCAGTTCTTC
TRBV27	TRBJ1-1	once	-	CASRGRPQNTEAFF	TGTGCCAGCAGAGGCAGGCCGCAGAACACTGAAGCTTTCTTT
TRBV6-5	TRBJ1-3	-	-	CASSRSSGNTIYF	TGTGCCAGCAGCCGGAGCTCTGGAAACACCATATATTTT
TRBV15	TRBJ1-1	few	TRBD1	CATSNPTGKGLDLGNTEAFF	TGTGCCACCAGCAACCCGACAGGGAAAGGGCTAGATCTGGGGAACACTGAAGCTTTCTTT
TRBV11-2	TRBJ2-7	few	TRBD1	CASSFTDRGIYEQYF	TGTGCCAGCAGCTTCACCGACAGGGGAATCTACGAGCAGTACTTC
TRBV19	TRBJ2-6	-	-	CASSIRWSISGANVLTF	TGTGCCAGTAGTATAAGGTGGAGCATCTCTGGGGCCAACGTCCTGACTTTC
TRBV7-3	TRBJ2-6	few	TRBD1	CASSTTGGLSGANVLTF	TGTGCCAGCAGCACCACAGGGGGCTTGTCTGGGGCCAACGTCCTGACTTTC
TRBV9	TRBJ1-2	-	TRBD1	CASSPGTGYGGYTF	TGTGCCAGCAGCCCCGGGACAGGGTATGGTGGCTACACCTTC
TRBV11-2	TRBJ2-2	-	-	CASSLDGPGSGGGELFF	TGTGCCAGCAGCTTAGATGGCCCGGGTAGCGGCGGCGGGGAGCTGTTTTTT
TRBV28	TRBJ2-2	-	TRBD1	CASSPSGQGAAGELFF	TGTGCCAGCAGTCCATCGGGACAGGGGGCGGCCGGGGAGCTGTTTTTT
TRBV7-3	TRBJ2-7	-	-	CASSLNSGPGEQYF	TGTGCCAGCAGCTTAAATTCAGGGCCAGGCGAGCAGTACTTC
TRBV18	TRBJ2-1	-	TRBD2	CASSPLSTSGSGSNEQFF	TGTGCCAGCTCACCACTGTCGACTAGCGGGAGCGGGAGCAATGAGCAGTTCTTC
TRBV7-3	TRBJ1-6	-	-	CASSLNSVGSPLHF	TGTGCCAGCAGCTTAAACAGTGTCGGTTCACCCCTCCACTTT
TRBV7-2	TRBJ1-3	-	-	CASSFDSLSSGNTIYF	TGTGCCAGCAGCTTTGACAGCCTAAGCTCTGGAAACACCATATATTTT
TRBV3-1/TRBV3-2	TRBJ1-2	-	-	CASSPPDGLYGYTF	TGTGCCAGCAGCCCACCAGATGGTCTCTATGGCTACACCTTC
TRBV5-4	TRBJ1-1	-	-	CASSFSTGNTEAFF	TGTGCCAGCAGCTTTTCCACAGGGAACACTGAAGCTTTCTTT
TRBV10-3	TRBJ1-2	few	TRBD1	CAISDYGTALRGGYTF	TGTGCCATCAGTGACTACGGGACAGCCCTGCGAGGGGGCTACACCTTC
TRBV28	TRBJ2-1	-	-	CASSLSGSNNEQFF	TGTGCCAGCAGTTTATCAGGCTCTAACAATGAGCAGTTCTTC
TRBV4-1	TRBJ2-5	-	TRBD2	CASSQGAGEETQYF	TGCGCCAGCAGCCAAGGAGCGGGGGAAGAGACCCAGTACTTC
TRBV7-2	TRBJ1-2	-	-	CASTLDRNYGYTF	TGTGCCAGCACCCTCGACAGGAACTATGGCTACACCTTC
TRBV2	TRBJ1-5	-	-	CASSDRVSRNQPQHF	TGTGCCAGCAGTGATCGGGTTTCCCGTAATCAGCCCCAGCATTTT
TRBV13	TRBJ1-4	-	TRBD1	CASSLGDRGEKLFF	TGTGCCAGCAGCTTAGGGGACAGGGGCGAAAAACTGTTTTTT
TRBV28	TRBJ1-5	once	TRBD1	CASSWGTGGEDQPQHF	TGTGCCAGCAGTTGGGGGACAGGGGGCGAGGATCAGCCCCAGCATTTT
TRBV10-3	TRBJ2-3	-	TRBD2	CAISDETSGRADTQYF	TGTGCCATCAGTGATGAGACTAGCGGGAGAGCAGATACGCAGTATTTT
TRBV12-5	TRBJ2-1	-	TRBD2	CASGLGSLAGTEQFF	TGTGCTAGTGGTCTGGGATCCCTAGCGGGTACGGAGCAGTTCTTC
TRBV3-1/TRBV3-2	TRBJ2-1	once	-	CASSQRAAAYNEQFF	TGTGCCAGCAGCCAGCGAGCGGCAGCCTACAATGAGCAGTTCTTC